This TCR beta chain is from a study of beta chain features in type 1 diabetes. Study outcomes and limitations: Among all four CD4+ subsets, Type 1 diabetes patients had TCRB CDR3s that were moderately but significantly shorter. Because the template was cDNA, high-expressing cells might be over-represented.

Note on this clone: The antigen is unknown.

This CDR3 has 14 residues. With 5 bases removed from V and 4 bases from J, the gap between germline ends came to 12 bases. Germline V gives CDR1 SGHTA, CDR2 FQGNSA. The authors reverse transcribed all of the isolated RNA, so sequencing captured expressed TCRB transcripts. Method: immunoSEQ multiplex PCR; TCRdb's copy keeps in-frame clones and lacks some. The table has 300,000 to 400,000 clones, around 10% seen once; the top ten hold about 0.6%. The sequence derives from a man aged 30 to 39 with type 1 diabetes. Material: central memory CD4+ T cells from blood. V is TRBV7-2 and J is TRBJ1-3, with TRBD1 as a possible D gene (6 bases). CDR3 in amino acids: CASSPPGGGNTIYF. CDR3 in DNA: TGTGCCAGCAGCCCCCCTGGGGGCGGAAACACCATATATTTT.